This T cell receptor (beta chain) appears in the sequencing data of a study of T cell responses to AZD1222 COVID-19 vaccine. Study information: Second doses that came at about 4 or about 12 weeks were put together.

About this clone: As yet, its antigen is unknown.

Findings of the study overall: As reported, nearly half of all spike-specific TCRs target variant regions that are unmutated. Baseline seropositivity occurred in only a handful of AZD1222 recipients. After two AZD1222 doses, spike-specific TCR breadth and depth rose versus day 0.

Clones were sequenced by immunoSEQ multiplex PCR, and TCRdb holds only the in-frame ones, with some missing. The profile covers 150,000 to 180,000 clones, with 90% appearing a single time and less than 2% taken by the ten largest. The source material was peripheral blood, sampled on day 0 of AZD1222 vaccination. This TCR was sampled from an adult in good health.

This chain's CDR3 is CASSQLGSNQPQHF. The CDR3 bases are TGCGCCAGCAGCCAATTGGGTAGCAATCAGCCCCAGCATTTT. This chain links TRBV4-3 with TRBJ1-5; D call uncertain. Germline V lookup: CDR1 LGHNA, CDR2 YSLEER. The ends were cut back, 2 bases at V and 0 bases at J, with 5 bases in the middle. The CDR3 runs to 14 residues.